Presented here are 9 T cell receptor beta chains from one specimen sequenced in a study of OX40 agonist ivuxolimab in advanced cancers. Using immunoSEQ multiplex PCR, the repertoire was profiled, and TCRdb retains in-frame clones only, with some absent. Counted here are fewer than 80,000 clones, 70% to 80% occurring once; the ten biggest clones make up roughly 1.6%. Sample: CD4+ or CD8+ T cells sorted from blood, taken in a trial of the OX40 agonist ivuxolimab. The receptors here all came from an adult with an advanced solid tumor such as melanoma, head and neck, liver or kidney cancer.

This clone was recorded once. The chain uses TRBV5-1 and TRBJ2-7; D gene uncertain. The germline gives CDR1 SGHRS, CDR2 YFSETQ. This CDR3 spans 11 amino acids. V was shortened by 4 bases and J by 3 bases, with 5 bases between the two germline ends. CDR3 sequence (DNA): TGCGCCAGCAGCCATAACTACGAGCAGTACTTC. This codes for CASSHNYEQYF.

The chain joins TRBV6-1 to TRBJ2-5, with D unclear. Germline V gives CDR1 MNHNS, CDR2 SASEGT. V lost 2 bases and J 4 bases, leaving 11 bases between the germline ends. This CDR3 is 14 amino acids long. CDR3 DNA: TGTGCCAGCAGTGAATCGGTTGGCTCAGAGACCCAGTACTTC. Protein product: CASSESVGSETQYF.

The table lists this clone with a few counts. V usage is TRBV5-1 and J usage is TRBJ1-1; D might be TRBD1 (5 bases). Trimming shortened V by 2 bases and J by 1 base, and 9 bases separated the two germline ends. This CDR3 comprises 14 residues. Germline V CDR1 and CDR2: SGHRS, YFSETQ. Here the CDR3 reads CASSFSGGNTEAFF. The DNA for the CDR3 is TGCGCCAGCAGCTTTTCCGGGGGGAACACTGAAGCTTTCTTT.

The chain employs TRBV6-5 and TRBJ1-4, with D perhaps matching TRBD1 (6 bases). This CDR3 is 15 amino acids long. Germline V gene sequence: CDR1 MNHEY, CDR2 SVGAGI. Trimming cost V 5 bases and J 10 bases, with 20 bases left between them. The CDR3 DNA is TGTGCCAGCAGTCCCCAGCAGGGGAACAGAGGAAAACTGTTTTTT. Translated, it gives CASSPQQGNRGKLFF.

The chain combines TRBV7-8 with TRBJ2-7; 8 bases fit TRBD1. CDR1 SGHVS and CDR2 FQNEAQ come from the germline V gene. The CDR3 covers 13 residues. The junction had 4 bases not matched to a gene; V was cut back by 3 bases and J by 6 bases. CDR3 sequence: CASSFLQGAEQYF. DNA of the CDR3: TGTGCCAGCAGCTTCCTCCAGGGGGCCGAGCAGTACTTC.

J is TRBJ2-2 and V is TRBV9, with no clear D. The CDR3 is 13 residues long. The germline V gene has CDR1 SGDLS and CDR2 YYNGEE. Trimming left V 3 bases short and J 2 bases short, with 5 bases between. CDR3 DNA: TGTGCCAGCAGCGCCGTAAACACCGGGGAGCTGTTTTTT. Amino acids: CASSAVNTGELFF.

This clone was detected a few times. The chain carries TRBV7-6 and TRBJ2-7; 8 positions agree with TRBD1. Germline CDR1 SGHVS, CDR2 FNYEAQ. V lost 5 bases to trimming and J lost 1 base; unmatched junction nucleotides: 4. CDR3 size: 14 residues. In DNA form, the CDR3 reads TGTGCCAGCAGCCCAGGGGGCGCGTCCTACGAGCAGTACTTC. Protein: CASSPGGASYEQYF.

This chain links TRBV7-3 with TRBJ2-5; no clear D gene. Trimming took off 0 bases at V and 4 bases at J, with 6 bases between the two ends. CDR1 SGHTA and CDR2 FQGTGA come from the germline V gene. The CDR3 contains 13 residues. The CDR3 coding sequence is TGTGCCAGCAGCTTAACCAACTTAGAGACCCAGTACTTC. This sequence encodes CASSLTNLETQYF.

This clone was observed a single time. V is TRBV29-1 and J is TRBJ2-6; tentatively, D is TRBD1 (5 bases). The CDR3 spans 14 residues. Germline assignment: CDR1 SQVTM and CDR2 ANQGSEA. V was clipped by 4 bases and J by 0 bases, with 7 bases between them. CDR3 loop: CSVGQNSGANVLTF. The DNA of the CDR3 is TGCAGCGTTGGACAGAACTCTGGGGCCAACGTCCTGACTTTC.